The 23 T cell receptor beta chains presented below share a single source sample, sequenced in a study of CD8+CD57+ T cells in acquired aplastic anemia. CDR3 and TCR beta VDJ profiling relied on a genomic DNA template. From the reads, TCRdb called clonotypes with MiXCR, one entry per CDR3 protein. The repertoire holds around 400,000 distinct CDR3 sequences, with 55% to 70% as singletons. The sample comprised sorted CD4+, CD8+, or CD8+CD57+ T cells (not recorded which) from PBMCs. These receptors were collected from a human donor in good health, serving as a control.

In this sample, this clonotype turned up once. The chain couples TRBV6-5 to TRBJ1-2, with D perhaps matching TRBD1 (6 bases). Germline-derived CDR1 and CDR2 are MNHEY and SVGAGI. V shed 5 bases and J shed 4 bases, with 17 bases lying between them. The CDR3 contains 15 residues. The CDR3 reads CASSRDRFNTYGYTF. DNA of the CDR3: TGTGCCAGCAGTAGAGACAGGTTTAATACCTATGGCTACACCTTC.

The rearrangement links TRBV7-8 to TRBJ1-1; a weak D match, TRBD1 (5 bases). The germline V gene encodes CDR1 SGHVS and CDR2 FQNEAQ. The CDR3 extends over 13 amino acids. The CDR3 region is CGARRRVVAEAFF. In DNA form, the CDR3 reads TGTGGTGCTAGACGCAGGGTTGTCGCTGAAGCTTTCTTT.

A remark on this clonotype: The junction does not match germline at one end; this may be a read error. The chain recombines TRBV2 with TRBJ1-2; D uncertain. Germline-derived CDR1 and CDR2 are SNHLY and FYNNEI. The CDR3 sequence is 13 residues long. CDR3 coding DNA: TGTGCCAGCAGTACGACTGTCAACTGTGGCTACGCCTTC. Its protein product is CASSTTVNCGYAF.

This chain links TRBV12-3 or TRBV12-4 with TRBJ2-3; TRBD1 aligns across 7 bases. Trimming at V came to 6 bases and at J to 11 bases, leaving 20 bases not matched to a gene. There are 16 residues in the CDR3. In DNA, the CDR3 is TGTGCCAGCAGCGTAGACCCGGACAGGTCCTACAATGAGCAGTATTTT. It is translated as CASSVDPDRSYNEQYF.

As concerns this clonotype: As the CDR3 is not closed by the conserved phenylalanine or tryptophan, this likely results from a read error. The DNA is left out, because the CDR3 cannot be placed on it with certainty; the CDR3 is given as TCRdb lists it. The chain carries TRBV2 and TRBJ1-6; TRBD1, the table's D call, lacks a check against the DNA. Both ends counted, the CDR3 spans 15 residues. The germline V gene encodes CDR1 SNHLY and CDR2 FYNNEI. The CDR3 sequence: CASSNRDRDNTPLQL.

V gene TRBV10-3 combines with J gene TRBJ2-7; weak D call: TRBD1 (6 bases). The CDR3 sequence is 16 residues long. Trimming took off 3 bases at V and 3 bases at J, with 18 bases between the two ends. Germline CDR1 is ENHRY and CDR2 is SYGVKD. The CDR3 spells CAISDPEKTGLYEQYF. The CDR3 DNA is TGTGCCATCAGTGACCCGGAAAAGACAGGCCTCTACGAGCAGTACTTC.

CDR3 coding DNA: TGTGCCAGCAGCAAAAGGGTGGGGGGACAGGTTTCGGGCGAGCAGTTCTTC. Its protein is CASSKRVGGQVSGEQFF. This chain uses TRBV7-2 with TRBJ2-5, with 8 bases lining up with TRBD1. The J call may not be correct, given that the DNA end is closer to TRBJ2-1. This CDR3 is 17 amino acids long. Germline V gives CDR1 SGHTA, CDR2 FQGNSA.

In DNA form, the CDR3 reads TGTGCCAGCAGCGGGACGGACAGGGGGCTTGAAAACCTGGAAGCTTTCTTT. Amino acid sequence: CASSGTDRGLENLEAFF. This sequence joins TRBV7-9 and TRBJ1-1; 11 positions match TRBD1. The CDR3 spans 17 residues. After removal of 5 bases from V and 8 bases from J, the junction contained 16 bases not matched to a gene. Germline V lookup: CDR1 SEHNR, CDR2 FQNEAQ (reference sequence).

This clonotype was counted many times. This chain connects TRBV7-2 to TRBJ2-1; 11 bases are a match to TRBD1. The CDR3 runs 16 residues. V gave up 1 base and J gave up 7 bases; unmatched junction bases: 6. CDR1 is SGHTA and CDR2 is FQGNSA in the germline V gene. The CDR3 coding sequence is TGTGCCAGCAGCTTAGAGACCGGGACAGGGGGGAATGAGCAGTTCTTC. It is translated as CASSLETGTGGNEQFF.

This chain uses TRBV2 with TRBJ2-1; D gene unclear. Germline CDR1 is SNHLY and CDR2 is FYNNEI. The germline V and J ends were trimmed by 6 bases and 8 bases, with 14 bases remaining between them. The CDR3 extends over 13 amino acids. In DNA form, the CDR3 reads TGTGCCAGCAGCCACCAGCAAGCCTATGAGCAGTTCTTC. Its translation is CASSHQQAYEQFF.

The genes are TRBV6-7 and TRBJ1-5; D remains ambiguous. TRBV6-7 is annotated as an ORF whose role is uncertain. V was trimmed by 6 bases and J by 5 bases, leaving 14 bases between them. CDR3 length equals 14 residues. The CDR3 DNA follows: TGTGCCAGCAGCTTCACGGAAAGCGATCAGCCCCAGCATTTT. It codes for CASSFTESDQPQHF.

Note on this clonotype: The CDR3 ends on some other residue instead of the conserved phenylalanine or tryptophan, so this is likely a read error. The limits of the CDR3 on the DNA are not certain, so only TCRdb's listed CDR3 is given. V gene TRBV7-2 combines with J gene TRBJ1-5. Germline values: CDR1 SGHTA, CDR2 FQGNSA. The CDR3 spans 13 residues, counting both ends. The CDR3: CASRYTHRHPHHH.

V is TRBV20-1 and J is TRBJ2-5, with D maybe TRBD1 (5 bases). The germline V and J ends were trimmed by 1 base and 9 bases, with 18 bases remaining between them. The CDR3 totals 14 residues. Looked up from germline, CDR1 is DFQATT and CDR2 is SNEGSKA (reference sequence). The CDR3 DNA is TGCAGTGCTAGAGGGCAGGGCAGCAATCAGCCCCAGTACTTC. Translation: CSARGQGSNQPQYF.

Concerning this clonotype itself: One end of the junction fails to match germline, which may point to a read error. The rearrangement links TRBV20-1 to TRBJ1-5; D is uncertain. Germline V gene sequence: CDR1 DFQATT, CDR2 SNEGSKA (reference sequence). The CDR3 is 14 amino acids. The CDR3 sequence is CSARIHPSTQPQHF. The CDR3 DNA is TGCAGTGCAAGAATCCACCCTAGCACTCAGCCCCAGCATTTT.

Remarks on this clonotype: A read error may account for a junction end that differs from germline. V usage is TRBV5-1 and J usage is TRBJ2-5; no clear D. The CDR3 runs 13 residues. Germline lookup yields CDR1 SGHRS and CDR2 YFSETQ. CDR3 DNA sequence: TGCGCCAGCAGCTCCCTGAGAGTAGAGGCCCAGTACTTC. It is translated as CASSSLRVEAQYF.

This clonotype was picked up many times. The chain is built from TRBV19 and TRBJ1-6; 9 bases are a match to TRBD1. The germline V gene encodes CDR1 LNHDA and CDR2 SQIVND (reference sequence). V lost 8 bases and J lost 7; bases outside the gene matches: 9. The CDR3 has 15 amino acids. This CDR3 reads CASSPGGTGNSPLHF. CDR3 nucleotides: TGTGCCAGTTCGCCCGGCGGGACAGGGAATTCACCCCTCCACTTT.

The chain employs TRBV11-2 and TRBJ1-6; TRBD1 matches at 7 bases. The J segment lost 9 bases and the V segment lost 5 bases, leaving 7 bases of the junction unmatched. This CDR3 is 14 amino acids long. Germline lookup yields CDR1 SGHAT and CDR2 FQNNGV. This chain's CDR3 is CASSVDRIASPLHF. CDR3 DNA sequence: TGTGCCAGCAGCGTGGACAGGATAGCTTCACCCCTCCACTTT. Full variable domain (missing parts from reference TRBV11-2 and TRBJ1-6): EAGVAQSPRYKIIEKRQSVAFWCNPISGHATLYWYQQILGQGPKLLIQFQNNGVVDDSQLPKDRFSAERLKGVDSTLKIQPAKLEDSAVYLCASSVDRIASPLHFGNGTRLTVT.

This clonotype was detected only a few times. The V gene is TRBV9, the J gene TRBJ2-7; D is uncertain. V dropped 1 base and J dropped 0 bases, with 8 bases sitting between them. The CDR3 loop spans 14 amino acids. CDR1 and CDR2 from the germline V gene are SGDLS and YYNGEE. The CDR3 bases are TGTGCCAGCAGCGTAACATGGAGCTCCTACGAGCAGTACTTC. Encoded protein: CASSVTWSSYEQYF.

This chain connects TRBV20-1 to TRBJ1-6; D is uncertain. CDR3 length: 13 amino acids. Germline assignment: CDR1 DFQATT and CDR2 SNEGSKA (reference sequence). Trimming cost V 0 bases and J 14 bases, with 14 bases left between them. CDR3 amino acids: CSARDPPPVALHF. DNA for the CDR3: TGCAGTGCTAGAGATCCACCCCCGGTTGCCCTCCACTTT.

This chain's CDR3 is CASGSRYGYTF. DNA of the CDR3: TGTGCTAGTGGTTCCCGATATGGCTACACCTTC. The rearrangement joins TRBV12-5 to TRBJ1-2; D uncertain. Germline-derived CDR1 and CDR2 are LGHNT and FRNRAP. CDR3 size: 11 residues. V lost 4 bases, J lost 5 bases, and 5 bases lay in between.

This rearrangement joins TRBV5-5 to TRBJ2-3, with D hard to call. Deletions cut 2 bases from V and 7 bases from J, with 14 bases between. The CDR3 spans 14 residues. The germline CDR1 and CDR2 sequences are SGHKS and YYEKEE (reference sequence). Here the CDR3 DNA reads TGTGCCAGCAGCTTAGCAAAGGGCTCCCATACGCAGTATTTT. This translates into CASSLAKGSHTQYF.

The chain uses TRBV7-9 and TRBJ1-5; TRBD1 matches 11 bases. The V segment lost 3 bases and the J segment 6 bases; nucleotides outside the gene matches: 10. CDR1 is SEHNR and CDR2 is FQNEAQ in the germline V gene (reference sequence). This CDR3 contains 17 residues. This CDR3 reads CASSFNSRTGGGQPQHF. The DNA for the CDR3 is TGTGCCAGCAGCTTCAATTCCAGGACAGGGGGCGGTCAGCCCCAGCATTTT.

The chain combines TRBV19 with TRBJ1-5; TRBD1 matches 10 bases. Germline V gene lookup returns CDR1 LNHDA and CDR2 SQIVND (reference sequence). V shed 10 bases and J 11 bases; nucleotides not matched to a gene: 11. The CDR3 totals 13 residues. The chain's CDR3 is CAIAATGGQTQHF. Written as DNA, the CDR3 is TGTGCCATCGCCGCGACAGGGGGCCAGACCCAGCATTTT.